A single T cell receptor (beta chain) is shown here with its context. This sample stems from a study of blood T cell repertoires in COVID-19. Study-level information: T cells, B-cell-depleted T cells, or PBMCs provided the cDNA or gDNA that served as material.

V was trimmed by 5 bases and J by 2 bases, leaving 16 bases between them. The CDR3 length is 16 residues. Germline CDR1 SGHVS, CDR2 FQNEAQ. Here immunoSEQ multiplex PCR was the method, and the copy in TCRdb shows in-frame clones only, minus some. This sample has 150,000 to 160,000 clones, with approximately 83% found just once. The sequence was collected from a woman aged 55-75 years with acute or convalescent COVID-19. The sequenced material came from peripheral blood. The genes are TRBV7-8 and TRBJ1-5, with unresolved D. CDR3 loop: CASSPSSEGGNQPQHF. In DNA form, the CDR3 reads TGTGCCAGCAGCCCCAGCTCTGAAGGAGGCAATCAGCCCCAGCATTTT.